Listed here are 23 T cell receptor beta chains from one sample, sequenced in a study of blood T cell repertoires in COVID-19. Clones were read by immunoSEQ multiplex PCR, and TCRdb kept only the in-frame ones, dropping some. The sample lists 260,000 or so clones; 80% to 90% were seen once. The specimen was PBMCs or T cells enriched from blood (not recorded which). The receptors stem from a woman aged 40-49 years who had been exposed to COVID-19.

This clone was observed once. In nucleotides, the CDR3 is TGTGCCAGCATCCCACCGACGGGGTCGGGGCAAGAGACCCAGTACTTC. It specifies CASIPPTGSGQETQYF. The chain combines TRBV7-8 with TRBJ2-5, with D tentatively TRBD2 (5 bases). This CDR3 spans 16 amino acids. Trimming stripped 7 bases from V and 2 bases from J, with 20 bases between. The V gene's germline CDR1 is SGHVS and CDR2 FQNEAQ.

The chain employs TRBV3-1 (or the pseudogene TRBV3-2) and TRBJ2-5; D gene unclear. Trimming took 0 bases from V and 5 from J, leaving 10 bases between them. CDR3 length: 14 residues. Germline V lookup: CDR1 LGHDT, CDR2 YNNKEL (reference sequence). CDR3 loop: CASSQEARPETQYF. CDR3 DNA: TGTGCCAGCAGCCAAGAAGCGCGCCCCGAGACCCAGTACTTC.

The chain is built from TRBV27 and TRBJ2-7; 9 bases are a match to TRBD1. The CDR3 contains 13 residues. Germline assignment: CDR1 MNHEY and CDR2 SMNVEV (reference sequence). With 6 bases clipped from V and 7 bases from J, the junction kept 7 bases outside the gene matches. The CDR3 spells CASSRGQGLEQYF. The DNA of the CDR3 is TGTGCCAGCAGCCGGGGACAGGGCTTAGAGCAGTACTTC.

This chain's CDR3 is CASSLGLAGSNEQFF. The CDR3 DNA sequence: TGTGCCAGCAGTTTAGGACTAGCGGGGAGCAATGAGCAGTTCTTC. This rearrangement joins TRBV27 to TRBJ2-1; 12 bases map to TRBD2. J gave up 6 bases and V 2 bases, and 2 bases lay outside the gene matches. CDR3 length equals 15 residues. Germline CDR1 is MNHEY and CDR2 is SMNVEV (reference sequence).

The chain is built from TRBV20-1 and TRBJ2-1; 9 bases match TRBD1. The germline V gene encodes CDR1 DFQATT and CDR2 SNEGSKA (reference sequence). V lost 3 bases and J lost 7; bases outside the gene matches: 7. The CDR3 is 14 residues long. CDR3 nucleotides: TGCAGTGCTAGTCCGGGACAGGGTTGGAATGAGCAGTTCTTC. Translation: CSASPGQGWNEQFF.

This chain joins TRBV24-1 and TRBJ2-3, with D possibly being TRBD1 (8 bases). Looked up from germline, CDR1 is KGHDR and CDR2 is SFDVKD. The CDR3 extends over 16 amino acids. V lost 5 bases, J lost 0 bases, and 14 bases lay in between. CDR3 sequence reads: CATSAGGGGSTDTQYF. The DNA for the CDR3 is TGTGCCACCAGTGCAGGGGGCGGGGGAAGCACAGATACGCAGTATTTT.

V is TRBV7-2 and J is TRBJ1-2; TRBD1 might be the D (6 bases). Germline CDR1 is SGHTA and CDR2 is FQGNSA. CDR3 length: 13 amino acids. V shed 4 bases and J shed 0 bases, with 6 bases lying between them. Here the CDR3 DNA reads TGTGCCAGCAGCTGGGACACTAACTATGGCTACACCTTC. This gives the protein CASSWDTNYGYTF.

This chain connects TRBV19 to TRBJ1-1; D gene uncertain. The V gene's germline CDR1 is LNHDA and CDR2 SQIVND (reference sequence). Trimming took off 7 bases at V and 4 bases at J, with 16 bases between the two ends. The CDR3 consists of 14 residues. The CDR3: CASNSGAVGTEAFF. CDR3 in DNA: TGTGCCAGTAATAGCGGTGCGGTTGGCACTGAAGCTTTCTTT.

This clone showed up many times. The rearrangement joins TRBV19 to TRBJ2-7; maybe TRBD1 (6 bases). Germline CDR1 is LNHDA and CDR2 is SQIVND (reference sequence). This CDR3 is 16 amino acids long. V was shortened by 8 bases and J by 5 bases, with 25 bases between the two germline ends. The DNA for the CDR3 is TGTGCCAGTGGCCGGACAGTTGGTACTTTTCTCCACGAGCAGTACTTC. It translates to CASGRTVGTFLHEQYF. Combining the CDR3 with reference TRBV19 and TRBJ2-7 gives the whole variable domain DGGITQSPKYLFRKEGQNVTLSCEQNLNHDAMYWYRQDPGQGLRLIYYSQIVNDFQKGDIAEGYSVSREKKESFPLTVTSAQKNPTAFYLCASGRTVGTFLHEQYFGPGTRLTVT.

The V call is TRBV27, the J call TRBJ2-5, with D possibly matching TRBD1 (6 bases). CDR1 and CDR2 from the germline V gene are MNHEY and SMNVEV (reference sequence). This CDR3 is 14 amino acids long. Deletions cut 6 bases from V and 1 base from J, with 12 bases between. CDR3 amino acids: CASSMDRIQETQYF. In DNA form, the CDR3 reads TGTGCCAGCAGCATGGACAGAATCCAAGAGACCCAGTACTTC.

This sequence joins TRBV24-1 and TRBJ1-1; D unclear. Deletions cut 4 bases from V and 1 base from J, with 6 bases between. In germline, CDR1 is KGHDR, CDR2 SFDVKD. The CDR3 spans 13 residues. The CDR3 protein is CATSEGGNTEAFF. The CDR3 DNA sequence: TGTGCCACCAGTGAAGGCGGGAACACTGAAGCTTTCTTT.

The V gene is TRBV9, the J gene TRBJ1-4; no clear D. CDR1 is SGDLS, CDR2 YYNGEE, per germline. V lost 0 bases, J lost 2 bases, and 17 bases lay in between. This CDR3 region has 18 residues. The CDR3 DNA reads TGTGCCAGCAGCGTAGCGAACGACACAGCCCCCACTAATGAAAAACTGTTTTTT. It is translated as CASSVANDTAPTNEKLFF.

This clone was recorded many times. The chain joins TRBV13 to TRBJ2-2; D unclear. This CDR3 is built from 14 residues. Trimming took off 8 bases at V and 0 bases at J, with 10 bases between the two ends. CDR1 and CDR2 from the germline V gene are PRHDT and FYEKMQ (reference sequence). CDR3: CASQRRSNTGELFF. Written as DNA, the CDR3 is TGTGCCAGCCAGAGGCGTTCGAACACCGGGGAGCTGTTTTTT.

The V and J genes are TRBV3-1 (or the pseudogene TRBV3-2) and TRBJ1-4; 7 bases match TRBD1. The CDR3 is made up of 15 amino acids. V was clipped by 5 bases and J by 8 bases; unmatched bases: 11. Germline V CDR1 and CDR2: LGHDT, YNNKEL (reference sequence). CDR3 amino acids: CASSVKTGQVEKLFF. Written as DNA, the CDR3 is TGTGCCAGCAGCGTTAAGACAGGGCAGGTCGAAAAACTGTTTTTT.

J is TRBJ1-5 and V is TRBV23-1; TRBD1 matches at 12 bases. TRBV23-1 is treated as an ORF (open reading frame) with a function not yet certain. The CDR3 has 20 amino acids. Germline trimming cut 2 bases from V and 2 bases from J; bases unmatched to any gene: 13. This CDR3 reads CASSQQTRGQGAAGNQPQHF. The CDR3 DNA follows: TGCGCCAGCAGTCAACAAACGCGGGGACAGGGGGCAGCGGGCAATCAGCCCCAGCATTTT.

This rearrangement joins TRBV18 to TRBJ2-5, with D perhaps matching TRBD2 (5 bases). The CDR3 length is 16 residues. V lost 2 bases and J 4 bases, leaving 17 bases between the germline ends. The germline CDR1 and CDR2 sequences are KGHSH and LQKENI. The CDR3 region is CASSPGRTSEGETQYF. CDR3 sequence (DNA): TGTGCCAGCTCACCAGGTCGGACGTCCGAGGGAGAGACCCAGTACTTC.

The V gene is TRBV7-3, the J gene TRBJ2-2; 10 nucleotides agree with TRBD2. V dropped 5 bases and J dropped 9; count of bases not matched to a gene: 3. The CDR3 extends over 13 amino acids. Per the germline V gene, CDR1 is SGHTA and CDR2 is FQGTGA. The CDR3 DNA reads TGTGCCAGCAGCGAGCGGGGGGGCCGGGAGCTGTTTTTT. Its translation: CASSERGGRELFF.

This clone has only a few counts. The chain uses TRBV6-2 or TRBV6-3 and TRBJ1-1; D is unclear. Deletions cut 2 bases from V and 8 bases from J, with 15 bases between. CDR3 length: 14 amino acids. Germline CDR1 is MNHEY and CDR2 is SVGEGT. The CDR3 spells CASSYAGRAVEAFF. The CDR3 DNA sequence: TGTGCCAGCAGTTACGCGGGGAGGGCTGTGGAAGCTTTCTTT.

For the CDR3, the DNA is TGTGCCAGCAGCCAGGGGGTAGTAGGTGCAGATACGCAGTATTTT. Amino acid sequence: CASSQGVVGADTQYF. The V and J genes are TRBV2 and TRBJ2-3, with 7 bases fitting TRBD1. The CDR3 consists of 15 residues. The V segment lost 6 bases and the J segment 4 bases; nucleotides outside the gene matches: 10. Looked up from germline, CDR1 is SNHLY and CDR2 is FYNNEI.

The chain recombines TRBV28 with TRBJ1-2; D possibly corresponds to TRBD1 (5 bases). Trimming pared 3 bases from V and 3 bases from J, leaving 14 bases between. The CDR3 consists of 15 residues. The germline gives CDR1 MDHEN, CDR2 SYDVKM. This CDR3 is CASSLYDRTYYGYTF. DNA of the CDR3: TGTGCCAGCAGTTTGTACGACAGAACCTACTATGGCTACACCTTC.

The rearrangement joins TRBV7-3 to TRBJ1-5; possible D gene TRBD1, 5 bases. Germline assignment: CDR1 SGHTA and CDR2 FQGTGA. Trimming shortened V by 7 bases and J by 2 bases, and 27 bases separated the two germline ends. The CDR3 is 19 amino acids. The CDR3 here is CASNKWLGTLVSGNQPQHF. The CDR3 DNA follows: TGTGCCAGCAACAAATGGCTGGGGACTCTGGTAAGCGGCAATCAGCCCCAGCATTTT.

This chain joins TRBV6-5 and TRBJ1-6, with TRBD1 matching 8 bases. V gave up 0 bases and J gave up 7 bases; unmatched junction bases: 2. CDR3 length: 15 residues. Germline-derived CDR1 and CDR2 are MNHEY and SVGAGI. The CDR3, as DNA: TGTGCCAGCAGTTACTCGCGGGACAGGAATTCACCCCTCCACTTT. Its protein product is CASSYSRDRNSPLHF.

The genes are TRBV4-1 and TRBJ2-3; TRBD2 matches at 7 bases. The CDR3 covers 17 residues. CDR1 and CDR2 (germline): MGHRA, YSYEKL. Unmatched junction bases numbered 10, after V lost 3 bases and J lost 1 base. The CDR3 loop is CASSQGRGAGGTDTQYF. CDR3 in DNA: TGCGCCAGCAGCCAGGGCCGAGGGGCGGGGGGCACAGATACGCAGTATTTT.